This T cell receptor (beta chain) was sequenced during a study of cytomegalovirus exposure and HLA in healthy donors. Study-level points and caveats: Compared with the roughly 700-donor mean, an Asian-associated ancestry cluster reportedly had fewer N-insertions, according to a later analysis. A few CMV-associated chains were confirmed in vitro to be specific for CMV antigens.

Comments on this clone: The antigen remains undetermined.

The PCR made use of 60 Vbeta and 13 Jbeta primers. Repertoires were generated with immunoSEQ multiplex PCR, while TCRdb's copy carries only in-frame clones and drops some. The sample lists over 85,000 clones, about 80% seen once, with 3% to 4% in the top ten. Germline V lookup: CDR1 GTSNPN, CDR2 SVGIG (reference sequence). The CDR3 spans 15 residues. Deletions cut 3 bases from V and 7 bases from J, with 18 bases between. The J gene is TRBJ1-4, the V gene TRBV30; a weak D match, TRBD1 (6 bases). The receptor was isolated from a female donor in good health and CMV-seropositive. Source material: PBMCs. The CDR3 DNA follows: TGTGCCTGGAGCCCACCGGCAGGGGTTGGTGAAAAACTGTTTTTT. Amino acids: CAWSPPAGVGEKLFF.